This record looks at one T cell receptor (beta chain) sequence and its context. Its antigen is still unknown. Germline lookup yields CDR1 SQVTM and CDR2 ANQGSEA. The V segment lost 4 bases and the J segment 7 bases; nucleotides outside the gene matches: 11. This CDR3 has 15 amino acids. These data originate in a study of cytomegalovirus exposure and HLA in healthy donors. This PCR relied on a set of 60 Vbeta primers and 13 Jbeta primers. Using immunoSEQ multiplex PCR, the repertoire was profiled, and TCRdb retains in-frame clones only, with some absent. The sample lists some 200,000 clones, around four fifths occurring once. Study findings and constraints: Later genetic work tied a missense DCLRE1C variant to beta-chain V and J trimming. TCR beta chains numbering under 200 were designated cytomegalovirus-associated.

The sequence derives from an older woman in good health and CMV-seropositive. The sample comprised PBMCs. The chain links TRBV29-1 to TRBJ2-2; 8 bases are a match to TRBD1. The CDR3 sequence: CSVASTGQGDGELFF. CDR3 DNA: TGCAGCGTTGCCTCAACTGGACAGGGCGACGGGGAGCTGTTTTTT.